Detailed here is one T cell receptor (beta chain). Its specific antigen is unknown. Base quality data are lacking; no much larger clone is found one base away. The source of the sample is a study of sequential checkpoint blockade in melanoma (dated by TCRdb to between 2018 and 2020). Looking at the study overall: Using 1:1 randomization, the trial assigned patients either to first-line nivolumab followed by ipilimumab (arm A) or to ipilimumab followed by nivolumab (arm B). Maintenance nivolumab came after both trial sequences. On the study overall, not on this receptor specifically: Validation of the response-prediction model combining TCR metrics and mutation burden is needed in larger, independent patient cohorts.

A distance of 13 bases separates the germline ends of V and J, which lose 5 bases and 3 bases respectively. From the cysteine through the phenylalanine, the CDR3 covers 14 amino acids. Kept here is only the CDR3 DNA, which spans 42 bases and is read in frame from base 1. Via the germline V gene, CDR1 is MDHEN and CDR2 SYDVKM. The treatment or condition label, read with the paper, signifies: randomized to nivolumab then ipilimumab (arm A) or the reverse (arm B). None of the patients in the trial had previously been given DNA-damaging chemotherapy. A FACS Aria II flow cytometer was used to sort live CD3+CD8+ cells that were negative for CD19 and CD56 from thawed PBMCs. CheckMate 064, a randomized, open-label phase II trial of sequential checkpoint blockade, was the source of the samples, all of which came from patients with melanoma. Peripheral blood mononuclear cells were obtained through leukapheresis, purified using Ficoll-Paque, and frozen in human serum containing approximately 10% DMSO. Right after sorting, the blood CD3+CD8+ cells were verified to be >95% pure, and DNA extraction followed.

The immunoSEQ Assay was used to immunosequence TCRbeta CDR3 regions from genomic DNA. Genomic DNA was amplified by bias-controlled multiplex PCR before high-throughput sequencing. For the original study's pipeline: To quantify the absolute abundance of each unique TCRbeta CDR3 region, the sequences were collapsed and filtered. Clonality, defined as 1 minus Pielou's evenness, was calculated using only productive rearrangements. A previously published method was used to identify clones with significantly greater frequencies in on-treatment samples than in baseline samples. Sourced from immuneACCESS, this table was stored by TCRdb with only in-frame sequences that have V and J called. A share of the clones is absent; for the studies checked, an unresolved V gene accounts for under half, and the remainder has no known explanation. That table gives V, J and clone size, and the DNA gave D and trimming. The sample table records 30,000 or so clones; approximately 82% of these occur just once. The ten largest clones add up to 18% of the sample.

The sample was CD8+ T cells sorted from blood (inferred from file names), taken from a patient given nivolumab and ipilimumab in sequence. This clonotype was obtained from a human donor with melanoma. This chain is built from TRBV28 and TRBJ1-1; TRBD1 is a weak D gene call, 6 bases matching. The nucleotide sequence reads as follows: TGTGCCAGCAGTCCCGGGGGGCTGTACACTGAAGCTTTCTTT. It is translated as CASSPGGLYTEAFF.